This record looks at one TCR beta chain sequence and its context. V was clipped by 0 bases and J by 3 bases, with 13 bases between them. CDR1 SGHRS and CDR2 YFSETQ come from the germline V gene. This CDR3 comprises 15 residues. The data stem from a study of OX40 agonist ivuxolimab in advanced cancers. Produced via immunoSEQ multiplex PCR; TCRdb's table is partial and in-frame only. The sample records nearly 35,000 clones, 92% being singletons. This rearrangement joins TRBV5-1 to TRBJ2-7; unclear D gene. The sequence was obtained from an adult with an advanced solid tumor such as melanoma, head and neck, liver or kidney cancer. Specimen: CD4+ or CD8+ T cells sorted from blood, collected in a trial of the OX40 agonist ivuxolimab. CDR3 coding DNA: TGCGCCAGCAGCTTGGAGCCCGGCGGCTTCTACGAGCAGTACTTC. It codes for CASSLEPGGFYEQYF.